The present T cell receptor (beta chain) was sequenced within a study of beta chain features in type 1 diabetes. One heparinised draw of blood, averaging roughly 110 mL, came from each donor. This clone was seen only a few times. The germline gives CDR1 MDHEN, CDR2 SYDVKM. The CDR3 is 11 amino acids. The V and J ends lost 1 base and 5 bases respectively, with 2 bases between them. Reverse transcribing all isolated RNA meant expressed TCRB transcripts were sequenced. Approximately 3.5 million reads was the average for naive, central memory and regulatory T cell samples. Generated by immunoSEQ multiplex PCR, the TCRdb table keeps only in-frame clones and is missing some. This table holds 350,000 to 400,000 clones, over 12% found once.

The sequenced material came from naive CD4+ T cells from blood. The J gene is TRBJ1-1, the V gene TRBV28; D remains ambiguous. The source is a woman under 30 in good health. The CDR3 region has the DNA TGTGCCAGCAGTTTATCTACTGAAGCTTTCTTT. Encoded protein: CASSLSTEAFF.